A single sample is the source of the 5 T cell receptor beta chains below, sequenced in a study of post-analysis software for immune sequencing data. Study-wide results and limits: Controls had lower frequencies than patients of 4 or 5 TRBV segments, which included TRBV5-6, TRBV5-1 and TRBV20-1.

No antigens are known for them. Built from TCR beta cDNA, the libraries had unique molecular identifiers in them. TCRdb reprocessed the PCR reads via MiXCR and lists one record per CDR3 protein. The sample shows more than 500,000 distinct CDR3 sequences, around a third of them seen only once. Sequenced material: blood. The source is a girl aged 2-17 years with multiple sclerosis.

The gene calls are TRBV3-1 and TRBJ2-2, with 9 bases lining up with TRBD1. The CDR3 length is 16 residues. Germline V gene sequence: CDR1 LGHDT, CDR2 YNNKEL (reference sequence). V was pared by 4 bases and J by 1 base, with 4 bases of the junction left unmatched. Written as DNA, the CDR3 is TGTGCCAGCAGCCGGGGACAGGGCAAGAACACCGGGGAGCTGTTTTTT. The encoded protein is CASSRGQGKNTGELFF.

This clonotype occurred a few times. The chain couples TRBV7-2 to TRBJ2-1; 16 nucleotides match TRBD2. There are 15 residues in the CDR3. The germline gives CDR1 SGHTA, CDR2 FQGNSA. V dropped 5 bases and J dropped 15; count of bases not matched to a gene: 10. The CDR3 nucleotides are TGTGCCAGCAGCACCGGGACTAGCGGGGGGGCCAGGCGGTTCTTC. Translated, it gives CASSTGTSGGARRFF. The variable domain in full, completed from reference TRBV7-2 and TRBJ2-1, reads GAGVSQSPSNKVTEKGKDVELRCDPISGHTALYWYRQSLGQGLEFLIYFQGNSAPDKSGLPSDRFSAERTGGSVSTLTIQRTQQEDSAVYLCASSTGTSGGARRFFGPGTRLTVL.

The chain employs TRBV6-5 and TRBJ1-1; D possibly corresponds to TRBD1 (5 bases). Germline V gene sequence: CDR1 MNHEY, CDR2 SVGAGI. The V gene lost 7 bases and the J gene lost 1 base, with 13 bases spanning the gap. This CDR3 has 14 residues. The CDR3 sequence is CASTNRLRNTEAFF. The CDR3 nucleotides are TGTGCCAGCACCAACAGGCTCAGGAACACTGAAGCTTTCTTT.

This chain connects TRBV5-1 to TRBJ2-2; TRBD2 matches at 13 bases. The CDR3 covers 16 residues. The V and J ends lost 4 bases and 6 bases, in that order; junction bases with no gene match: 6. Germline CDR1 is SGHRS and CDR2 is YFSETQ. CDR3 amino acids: CASSTRTSGSAGELFF. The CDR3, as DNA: TGCGCCAGCAGCACCCGGACTAGCGGGAGTGCCGGGGAGCTGTTTTTT.

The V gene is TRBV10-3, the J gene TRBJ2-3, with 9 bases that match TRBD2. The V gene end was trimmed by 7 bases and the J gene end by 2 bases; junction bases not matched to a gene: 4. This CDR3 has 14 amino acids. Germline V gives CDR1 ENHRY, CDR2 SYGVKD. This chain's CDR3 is CAINPSGDTDTQYF. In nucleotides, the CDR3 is TGTGCCATCAACCCTAGCGGGGACACAGATACGCAGTATTTT.